The entry below describes one T cell receptor beta chain. These data belong to a study of T cells after somatic rescue of genetic block. Measured with immunoSEQ multiplex PCR; TCRdb has only the in-frame clones, and not every one. The table includes tens of thousands of clones, 92% detected once. This receptor was obtained from a middle-aged man. Sequenced input: peripheral blood mononuclear cells (PBMCs).

CDR3 region: CASSLDGLAGGPGEQFF. DNA for the CDR3: TGTGCCAGCAGCTTAGATGGTCTAGCGGGAGGGCCAGGTGAGCAGTTCTTC. V is TRBV11-3 and J is TRBJ2-1; 12 nucleotides agree with TRBD2. Germline V gene lookup returns CDR1 SGHNT and CDR2 YENEEA. The length of the CDR3 is 17 residues. The ends lost 0 bases at V and 9 bases at J; junction bases unmatched: 9.